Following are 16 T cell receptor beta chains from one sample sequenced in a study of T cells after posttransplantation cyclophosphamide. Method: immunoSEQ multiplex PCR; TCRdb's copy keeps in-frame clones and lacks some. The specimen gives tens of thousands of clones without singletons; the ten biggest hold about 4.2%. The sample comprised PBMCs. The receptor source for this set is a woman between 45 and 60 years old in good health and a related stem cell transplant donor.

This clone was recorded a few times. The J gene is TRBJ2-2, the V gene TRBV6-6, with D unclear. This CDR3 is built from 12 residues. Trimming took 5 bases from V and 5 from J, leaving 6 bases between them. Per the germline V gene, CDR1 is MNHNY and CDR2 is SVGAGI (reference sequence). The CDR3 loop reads CASSRTTGELFF. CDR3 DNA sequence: TGTGCCAGCAGTCGTACTACCGGGGAGCTGTTTTTT.

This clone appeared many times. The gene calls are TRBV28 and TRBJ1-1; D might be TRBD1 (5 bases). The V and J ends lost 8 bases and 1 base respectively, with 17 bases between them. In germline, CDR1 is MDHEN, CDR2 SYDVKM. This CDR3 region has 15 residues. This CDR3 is CASRWAGTENTEAFF. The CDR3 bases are TGTGCCAGCCGATGGGCCGGGACTGAGAACACTGAAGCTTTCTTT.

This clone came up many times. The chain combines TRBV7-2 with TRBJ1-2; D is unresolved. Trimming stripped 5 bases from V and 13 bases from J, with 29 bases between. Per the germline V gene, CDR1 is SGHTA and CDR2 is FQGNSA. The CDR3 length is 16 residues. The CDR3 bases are TGTGCCAGCAGCATCCACCACGGGTCCCTTCCAGATAGTGGCACCTTC. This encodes CASSIHHGSLPDSGTF.

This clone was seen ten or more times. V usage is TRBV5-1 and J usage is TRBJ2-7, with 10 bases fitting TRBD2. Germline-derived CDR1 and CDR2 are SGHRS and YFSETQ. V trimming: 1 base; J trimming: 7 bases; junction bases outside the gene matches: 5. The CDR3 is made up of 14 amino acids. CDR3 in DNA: TGCGCCAGCAGCTTGAGCGGGGGGGCAAAAGAGCAGTACTTC. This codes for CASSLSGGAKEQYF.

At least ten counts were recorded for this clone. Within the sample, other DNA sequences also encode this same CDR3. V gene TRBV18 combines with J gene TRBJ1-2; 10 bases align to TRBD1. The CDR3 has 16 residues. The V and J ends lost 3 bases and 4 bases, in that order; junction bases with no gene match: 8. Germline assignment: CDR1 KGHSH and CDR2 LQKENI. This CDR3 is CASSPLRDRGLYGYTF. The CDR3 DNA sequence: TGTGCCAGCTCACCGCTCCGGGACAGGGGTCTCTATGGCTACACCTTC.

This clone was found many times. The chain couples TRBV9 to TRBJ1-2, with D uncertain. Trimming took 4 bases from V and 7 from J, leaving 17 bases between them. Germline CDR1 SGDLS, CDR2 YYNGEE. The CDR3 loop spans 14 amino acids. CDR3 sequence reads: CASSPTNVPGGYTF. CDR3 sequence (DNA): TGTGCCAGCAGCCCCACGAATGTCCCGGGTGGCTACACCTTC.

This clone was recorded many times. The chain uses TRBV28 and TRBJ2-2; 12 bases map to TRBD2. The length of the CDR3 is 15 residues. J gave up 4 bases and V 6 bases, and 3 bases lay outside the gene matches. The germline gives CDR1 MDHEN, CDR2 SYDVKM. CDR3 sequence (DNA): TGTGCCAGCAGCCAGACTAGCGGGGGCACCGGGGAGCTGTTTTTT. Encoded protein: CASSQTSGGTGELFF.

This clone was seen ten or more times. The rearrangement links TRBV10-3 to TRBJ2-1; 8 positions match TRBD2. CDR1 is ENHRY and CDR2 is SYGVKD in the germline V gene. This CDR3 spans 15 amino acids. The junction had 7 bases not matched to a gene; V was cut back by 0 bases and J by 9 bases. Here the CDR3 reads CAISESGAGVGEQFF. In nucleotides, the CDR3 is TGTGCCATCAGTGAGTCAGGAGCGGGGGTGGGTGAGCAGTTCTTC.

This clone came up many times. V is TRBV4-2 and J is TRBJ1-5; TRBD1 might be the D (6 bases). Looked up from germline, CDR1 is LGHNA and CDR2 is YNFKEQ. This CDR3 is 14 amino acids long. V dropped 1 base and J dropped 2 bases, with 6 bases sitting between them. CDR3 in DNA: TGTGCCAGCAGCCAAGGACAGGGCAATCAGCCCCAGCATTTT. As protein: CASSQGQGNQPQHF.

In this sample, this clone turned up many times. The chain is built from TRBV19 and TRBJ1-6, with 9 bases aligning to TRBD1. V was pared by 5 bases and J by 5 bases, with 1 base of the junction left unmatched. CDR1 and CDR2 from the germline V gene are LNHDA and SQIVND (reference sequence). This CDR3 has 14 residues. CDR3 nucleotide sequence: TGTGCCAGTAGTGACAGGGGGGATAATTCACCCCTCCACTTT. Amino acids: CASSDRGDNSPLHF.

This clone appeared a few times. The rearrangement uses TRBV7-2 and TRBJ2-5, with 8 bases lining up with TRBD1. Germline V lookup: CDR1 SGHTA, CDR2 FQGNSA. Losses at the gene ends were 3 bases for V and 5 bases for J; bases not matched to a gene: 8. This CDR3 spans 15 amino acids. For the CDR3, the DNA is TGTGCCAGCAGCTTTCAATACAGGGGGGTCGAGACCCAGTACTTC. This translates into CASSFQYRGVETQYF.

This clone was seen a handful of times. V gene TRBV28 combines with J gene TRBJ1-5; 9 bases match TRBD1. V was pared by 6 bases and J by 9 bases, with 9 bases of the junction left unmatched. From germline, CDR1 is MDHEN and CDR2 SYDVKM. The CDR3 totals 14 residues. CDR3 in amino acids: CASSRDRGISPQHF. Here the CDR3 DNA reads TGTGCCAGCAGCCGTGACAGGGGGATATCGCCCCAGCATTTT.

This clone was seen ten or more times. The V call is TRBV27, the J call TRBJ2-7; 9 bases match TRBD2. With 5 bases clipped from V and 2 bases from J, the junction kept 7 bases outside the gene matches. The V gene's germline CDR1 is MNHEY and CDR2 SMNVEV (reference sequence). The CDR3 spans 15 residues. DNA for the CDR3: TGTGCCAGCAGTCGACTTGCGGGGGGGACCTACGAGCAGTACTTC. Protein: CASSRLAGGTYEQYF.

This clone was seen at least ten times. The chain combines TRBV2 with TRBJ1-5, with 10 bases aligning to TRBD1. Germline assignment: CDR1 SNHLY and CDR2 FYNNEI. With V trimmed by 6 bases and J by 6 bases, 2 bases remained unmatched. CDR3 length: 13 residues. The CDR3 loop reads CASRTGGGQPQHF. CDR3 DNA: TGTGCCAGCAGGACAGGGGGCGGTCAGCCCCAGCATTTT.

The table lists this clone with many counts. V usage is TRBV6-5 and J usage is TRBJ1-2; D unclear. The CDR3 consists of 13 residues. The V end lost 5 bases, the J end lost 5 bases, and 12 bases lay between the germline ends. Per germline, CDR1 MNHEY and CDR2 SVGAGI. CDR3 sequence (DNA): TGTGCCAGCAGTCCCGACATTGGGTATGGCTACACCTTC. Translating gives CASSPDIGYGYTF.

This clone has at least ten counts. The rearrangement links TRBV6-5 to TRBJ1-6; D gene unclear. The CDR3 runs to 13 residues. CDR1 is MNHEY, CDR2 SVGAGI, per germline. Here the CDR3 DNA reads TGTTCGGCGGGCACCTCCTATAATTCACCCCTCCACTTT. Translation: CSAGTSYNSPLHF.